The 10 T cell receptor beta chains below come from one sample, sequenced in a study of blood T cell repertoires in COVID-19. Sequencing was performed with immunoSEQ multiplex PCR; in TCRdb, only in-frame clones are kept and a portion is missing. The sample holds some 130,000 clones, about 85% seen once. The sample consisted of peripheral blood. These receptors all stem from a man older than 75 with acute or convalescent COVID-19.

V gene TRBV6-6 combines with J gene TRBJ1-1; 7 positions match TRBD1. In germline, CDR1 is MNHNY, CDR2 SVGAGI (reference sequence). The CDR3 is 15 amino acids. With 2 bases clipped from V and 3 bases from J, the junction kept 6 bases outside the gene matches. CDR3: CASSYAGGLDTEAFF. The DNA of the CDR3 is TGTGCCAGCAGTTACGCAGGGGGTCTGGACACTGAAGCTTTCTTT.

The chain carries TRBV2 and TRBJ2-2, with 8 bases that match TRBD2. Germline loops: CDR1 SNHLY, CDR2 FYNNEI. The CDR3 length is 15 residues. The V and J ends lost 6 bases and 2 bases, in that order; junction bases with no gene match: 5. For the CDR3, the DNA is TGTGCCAGCAGGGGACGGGGGGGTAACACCGGGGAGCTGTTTTTT. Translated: CASRGRGGNTGELFF.

CDR3 nucleotides: TGCGCCAGCAGCTTGGATAGGACAGGGAGCGAGCAGTACTTC. It yields the protein CASSLDRTGSEQYF. The J gene is TRBJ2-7, the V gene TRBV5-1, with 8 bases lining up with TRBD1. The CDR3 is 14 amino acids. V trimming: 0 bases; J trimming: 6 bases; junction bases outside the gene matches: 5. Germline V gene sequence: CDR1 SGHRS, CDR2 YFSETQ.

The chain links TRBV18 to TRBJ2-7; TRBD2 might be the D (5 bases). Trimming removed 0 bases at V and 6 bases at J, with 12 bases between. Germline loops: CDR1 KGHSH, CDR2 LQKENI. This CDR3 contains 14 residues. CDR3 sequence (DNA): TGTGCCAGCTCACCACCGACGGGGTTAGGCGAGCAGTACTTC. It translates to CASSPPTGLGEQYF. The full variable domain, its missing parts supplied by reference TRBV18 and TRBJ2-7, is NAGVMQNPRHLVRRRGQEARLRCSPMKGHSHVYWYRQLPEEGLKFMVYLQKENIIDESGMPKERFSAEFPKEGPSILRIQQVVRGDSAAYFCASSPPTGLGEQYFGPGTRLTVT.

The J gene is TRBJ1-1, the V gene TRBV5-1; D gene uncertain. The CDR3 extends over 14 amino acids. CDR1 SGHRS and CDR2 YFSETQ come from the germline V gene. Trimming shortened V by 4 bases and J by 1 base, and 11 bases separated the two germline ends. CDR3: CASSQQNRNTEAFF. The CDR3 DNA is TGCGCCAGCAGCCAACAGAATAGGAACACTGAAGCTTTCTTT.

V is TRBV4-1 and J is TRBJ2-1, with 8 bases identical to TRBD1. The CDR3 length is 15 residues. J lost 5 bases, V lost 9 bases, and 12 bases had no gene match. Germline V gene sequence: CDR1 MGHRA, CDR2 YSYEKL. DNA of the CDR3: TGCGCCAGTCAGCCATTGCAGGGGGCGAACAATGAGCAGTTCTTC. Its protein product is CASQPLQGANNEQFF.

DNA for the CDR3: TGCGCCAGCAGCTCGGAGACAGGAGCAAGGACTGAAGCTTTCTTT. It yields the protein CASSSETGARTEAFF. V usage is TRBV5-1 and J usage is TRBJ1-1; D is perhaps TRBD1 (6 bases). CDR1 and CDR2 from the germline V gene are SGHRS and YFSETQ. Deletions cut 3 bases from V and 5 bases from J, with 17 bases between. The CDR3 is 15 amino acids.

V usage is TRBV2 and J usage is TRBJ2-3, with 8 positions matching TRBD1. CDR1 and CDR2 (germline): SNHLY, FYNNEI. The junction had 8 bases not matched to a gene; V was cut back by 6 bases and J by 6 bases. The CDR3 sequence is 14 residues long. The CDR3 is CASSRGLSVDTQYF. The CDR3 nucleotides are TGTGCCAGCAGCAGGGGGCTAAGCGTCGATACGCAGTATTTT.

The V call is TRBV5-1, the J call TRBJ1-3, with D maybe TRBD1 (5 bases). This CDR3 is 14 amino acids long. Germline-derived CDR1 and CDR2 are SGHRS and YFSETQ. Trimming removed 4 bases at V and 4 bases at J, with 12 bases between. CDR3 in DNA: TGCGCCAGCAGCCCCTACCAGGGAGGAAACACCATATATTTT. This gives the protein CASSPYQGGNTIYF.

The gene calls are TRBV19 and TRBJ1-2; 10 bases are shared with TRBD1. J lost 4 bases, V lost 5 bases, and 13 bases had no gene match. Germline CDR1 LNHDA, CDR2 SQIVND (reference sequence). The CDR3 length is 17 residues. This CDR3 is CASSLSTLRTGGYGYTF. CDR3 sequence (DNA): TGTGCCAGTAGTCTTTCCACCCTTCGGACAGGGGGCTATGGCTACACCTTC.